This is a list of T cell receptor beta chains from one sample in a study of naive CD8 T cells in extremely preterm neonates. Profiling relied on immunoSEQ multiplex PCR, and the TCRdb table lists in-frame clones only, not all of them. Here the sample spans a few thousand clones, 95% to 98% being singletons. Sequencing was done on a sample of naive CD8+ T cells from cord blood. The receptors derive from a newborn in good health. The CDR3 runs from the conserved cysteine through the conserved F or W. D genes are given only for firm matches. Expanded clones get a size class; other rows say once, few or many, or leave the size out.

v_call	cdr3_length	clone_size	d_call	j_call	cdr3_aa	cdr3_nt
TRBV5-1	15	NA	NA	TRBJ2-7	CASSRFGRDSYEQYF	TGCGCCAGCAGCCGATTTGGTCGGGACTCCTACGAGCAGTACTTC
TRBV7-9	17	NA	NA	TRBJ2-1	CASSPQGWQASYNEQFF	TGTGCCAGCAGCCCCCAAGGATGGCAGGCTTCCTACAATGAGCAGTTCTTC
TRBV7-9	13	NA	NA	TRBJ2-7	CASSPLDNYEQYF	TGTGCCAGCAGCCCGCTTGACAACTACGAGCAGTACTTC
TRBV6-5	14	NA	TRBD1	TRBJ2-2	CASSWTGGTGELFF	TGTGCCAGCAGCTGGACAGGGGGCACCGGGGAGCTGTTTTTT
TRBV28	14	NA	NA	TRBJ1-5	CASSPRVGNQPQHF	TGTGCCAGCAGTCCCAGGGTAGGCAATCAGCCCCAGCATTTT
TRBV4-3	14	NA	NA	TRBJ1-3	CASSQDRGGNTIYF	TGCGCCAGCAGCCAAGATAGGGGTGGAAACACCATATATTTT
TRBV14	14	once	TRBD2	TRBJ2-7	CASSRSGRVHEQYF	TGTGCCAGCAGTCGGAGTGGGAGGGTCCACGAGCAGTACTTC
TRBV7-2	15	NA	TRBD1	TRBJ2-7	CASSLGSGGYYEQYF	TGTGCCAGCAGCTTAGGTTCAGGGGGATACTACGAGCAGTACTTC
TRBV9	16	NA	NA	TRBJ2-2	CASSVYGGGRTGELFF	TGTGCCAGCAGCGTATATGGGGGGGGGCGCACCGGGGAGCTGTTTTTT
TRBV9	15	NA	TRBD2	TRBJ2-7	CASSASGGASYEQYF	TGTGCCAGCAGCGCTAGCGGGGGGGCTTCCTACGAGCAGTACTTC
TRBV15	12	NA	NA	TRBJ1-3	CATQDSGNTIYF	TGTGCCACACAGGACTCTGGAAACACCATATATTTT
TRBV27	15	NA	TRBD1	TRBJ2-7	CASSLSGTGSYEQYF	TGTGCCAGCAGTTTGTCCGGGACAGGGTCCTACGAGCAGTACTTC
TRBV10-3	15	NA	NA	TRBJ1-4	CAISEIRGLNEKLFF	TGTGCCATCAGTGAGATCAGGGGCCTTAATGAAAAACTGTTTTTT
TRBV7-9	15	NA	TRBD2	TRBJ2-3	CASSPLAGEVDTQYF	TGTGCCAGCAGCCCACTAGCGGGAGAAGTAGATACGCAGTATTTT
TRBV30	12	once	TRBD2	TRBJ2-7	CAWTSGTYEQYF	TGTGCCTGGACTAGCGGGACCTACGAGCAGTACTTC
TRBV9	13	NA	TRBD1	TRBJ2-5	CASSGQGQETQYF	TGTGCCAGCAGCGGACAGGGCCAAGAGACCCAGTACTTC
TRBV5-6	15	NA	NA	TRBJ2-3	CASSLWAGSTDTQYF	TGTGCCAGCAGCTTGTGGGCGGGGAGTACAGATACGCAGTATTTT
TRBV4-3	18	NA	TRBD2	TRBJ2-3	CASSQDSPPRTRVDTQYF	TGCGCCAGCAGCCAAGATTCACCGCCCAGGACTAGAGTAGATACGCAGTATTTT
TRBV7-6	15	NA	TRBD2	TRBJ2-5	CASSLQTSGKETQYF	TGTGCCAGCAGCTTACAGACTAGCGGGAAAGAGACCCAGTACTTC
TRBV5-1	18	NA	TRBD1	TRBJ2-7	CASSWDQTGTGPSYEQYF	TGCGCCAGCAGCTGGGACCAAACCGGGACAGGTCCTTCCTACGAGCAGTACTTC
TRBV5-6	14	NA	NA	TRBJ1-3	CASGTGVSGNTIYF	TGTGCCAGCGGTACGGGGGTCTCTGGAAACACCATATATTTT
TRBV2	15	NA	TRBD2	TRBJ2-3	CASSFSGRGTDTQYF	TGTGCCAGCAGTTTTAGCGGGAGAGGTACAGATACGCAGTATTTT
TRBV27	14	NA	TRBD1	TRBJ2-3	CASKPGQVKDTQYF	TGTGCCAGCAAACCGGGACAGGTGAAAGATACGCAGTATTTT
TRBV11-2	17	once	TRBD2	TRBJ2-5	CASSRGLAGRDGETQYF	TGTGCCAGCAGCCGGGGACTAGCGGGGAGGGACGGAGAGACCCAGTACTTC
TRBV7-6	14	NA	TRBD1	TRBJ2-1	CASSFDRGHNEQFF	TGTGCCAGCAGCTTCGACAGGGGACACAATGAGCAGTTCTTC
TRBV9	14	NA	TRBD1	TRBJ2-3	CASSDDRGVDTQYF	TGTGCCAGCAGCGACGACAGGGGGGTGGATACGCAGTATTTT
TRBV6-1	13	NA	TRBD1	TRBJ1-1	CASSLRMDREAFF	TGTGCCAGCAGTTTACGAATGGACAGGGAAGCTTTCTTT
TRBV5-8	15	NA	NA	TRBJ2-3	CTSSLGGSSTDTQYF	TGTACCAGCAGCTTAGGGGGTTCTAGCACAGATACGCAGTATTTT
TRBV10-1	14	NA	TRBD1	TRBJ1-1	CASDRGAMNTEAFF	TGCGCCAGTGACAGGGGCGCCATGAACACTGAAGCTTTCTTT
TRBV19	17	few	TRBD2	TRBJ2-1	CASSIAGLAYSYNEQFF	TGTGCCAGTAGTATAGCTGGACTAGCTTACTCCTACAATGAGCAGTTCTTC
TRBV7-9	13	NA	NA	TRBJ2-3	CASSSEATDTQYF	TGTGCCAGCAGCTCTGAAGCCACAGATACGCAGTATTTT
TRBV4-1	15	NA	NA	TRBJ2-7	CASSQVGRERYEQYF	TGCGCCAGCAGCCAAGTCGGCCGGGAGAGGTACGAGCAGTACTTC
TRBV9	16	NA	TRBD2	TRBJ2-7	CASSVAGTSENYEQYF	TGTGCCAGCAGCGTAGCTGGGACTAGCGAGAACTACGAGCAGTACTTC
TRBV27	14	NA	NA	TRBJ2-7	CASSFGVGGSEQYF	TGTGCCAGCAGTTTTGGCGTCGGGGGTAGCGAGCAGTACTTC
TRBV10-3	13	once	NA	TRBJ2-7	CAISDPTSYEQYF	TGTGCCATCAGTGACCCGACTAGCTACGAGCAGTACTTC
TRBV6-1	18	NA	TRBD1	TRBJ2-7	CASSEIFLRTGSGYEQYF	TGTGCCAGCAGTGAAATATTTCTTAGGACAGGGAGTGGGTACGAGCAGTACTTC
TRBV5-4	18	NA	TRBD1	TRBJ1-4	CASSSGPTGDQNPEKLFF	TGTGCCAGCAGCTCAGGCCCGACAGGGGACCAGAATCCGGAAAAACTGTTTTTT
TRBV6-1	12	NA	NA	TRBJ2-7	CASSDNSYEQYF	TGTGCCAGCAGTGACAACTCCTACGAGCAGTACTTC
TRBV6-5	14	NA	TRBD2	TRBJ2-3	CASSWTSGTDTQYF	TGTGCCAGCAGTTGGACTAGCGGGACAGATACGCAGTATTTT
TRBV13	15	NA	TRBD2	TRBJ2-5	CASSFGTSGQETQYF	TGTGCCAGCAGCTTCGGGACTAGCGGCCAAGAGACCCAGTACTTC
TRBV9	15	NA	NA	TRBJ2-1	CASSPRLDSLYEQFF	TGTGCCAGCAGCCCTCGACTAGATTCTCTATATGAGCAGTTCTTC
TRBV28	16	NA	TRBD2	TRBJ2-1	CASLGLAGGPGNEQFF	TGTGCCAGCCTCGGACTAGCGGGAGGGCCTGGCAATGAGCAGTTCTTC
TRBV9	13	NA	TRBD2	TRBJ2-7	CASSVGTSGEQYF	TGTGCCAGCAGCGTAGGGACTAGCGGCGAGCAGTACTTC
TRBV6-5	14	once	NA	TRBJ1-4	CASSWGRDNEKLFF	TGTGCCAGCTCCTGGGGGAGGGATAATGAAAAACTGTTTTTT
TRBV11-2	12	NA	NA	TRBJ2-7	CASSQTLDEQYF	TGTGCCAGCAGCCAGACACTGGACGAGCAGTACTTC
TRBV7-9	13	few	NA	TRBJ1-2	CASTRRGIYGYTF	TGTGCCAGCACCCGTAGGGGGATCTATGGCTACACCTTC
TRBV27	13	NA	NA	TRBJ1-6	CASSFGQDSPLHF	TGTGCCAGCAGTTTCGGACAAGATTCACCCCTCCACTTT
TRBV19	13	NA	NA	TRBJ2-5	CASSRDNQETQYF	TGTGCCAGTAGTAGGGACAACCAAGAGACCCAGTACTTC
TRBV6-5	14	once	NA	TRBJ2-5	CASSYSSEWETQYF	TGTGCCAGCAGTTACTCCTCCGAGTGGGAGACCCAGTACTTC
TRBV19	18	NA	TRBD2	TRBJ2-3	CASSIDPPGTSGTDTQYF	TGTGCCAGTAGTATAGACCCCCCCGGGACTAGCGGCACAGATACGCAGTATTTT